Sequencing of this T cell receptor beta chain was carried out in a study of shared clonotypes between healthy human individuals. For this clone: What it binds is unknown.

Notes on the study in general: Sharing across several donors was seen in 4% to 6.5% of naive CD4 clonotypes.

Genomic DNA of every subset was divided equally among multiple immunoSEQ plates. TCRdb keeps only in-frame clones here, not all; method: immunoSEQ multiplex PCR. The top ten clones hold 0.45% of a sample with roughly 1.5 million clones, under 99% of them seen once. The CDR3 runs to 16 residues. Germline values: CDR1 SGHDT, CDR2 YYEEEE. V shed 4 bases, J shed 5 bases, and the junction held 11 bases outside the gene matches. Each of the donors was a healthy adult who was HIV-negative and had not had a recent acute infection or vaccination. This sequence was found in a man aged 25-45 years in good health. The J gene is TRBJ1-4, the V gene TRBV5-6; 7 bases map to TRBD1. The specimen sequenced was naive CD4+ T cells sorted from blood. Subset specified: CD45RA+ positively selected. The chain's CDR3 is CASSPTGTAQNEKLFF. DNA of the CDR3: TGTGCCAGCAGCCCTACCGGGACAGCCCAGAATGAAAAACTGTTTTTT.